This T cell receptor (beta chain) was sequenced during a study of cytomegalovirus exposure and HLA in healthy donors. There are 12 residues in the CDR3. V was cut by 5 bases and J by 5 bases, with 10 bases left in between. Germline V gene data show CDR1 as SGHRS and CDR2 as YFSETQ. PCR primers comprised 60 Vbeta and 13 Jbeta primers. Here immunoSEQ multiplex PCR was the method, and the copy in TCRdb shows in-frame clones only, minus some. The data hold over 100,000 clones, with around 70% observed a single time. Input material: PBMCs. J is TRBJ1-1 and V is TRBV5-1; no clear D. The TCR sequence derives from a man aged 30-40 years in good health and CMV-seropositive. The DNA of the CDR3 is TGCGCCAGCAGTCTCACGGGGACTGAAGCTTTCTTT. Protein product: CASSLTGTEAFF.